Shown below are 4 T cell receptor beta chains from a single sample sequenced in a study of blood T cell repertoires in COVID-19. Method: immunoSEQ multiplex PCR; TCRdb's copy keeps in-frame clones and lacks some. The sample includes 50,000 to 80,000 clones, under 80% of them seen just once. The sample consisted of peripheral blood. The receptors originated from a human donor in a cohort sampled during active COVID-19.

This rearrangement joins TRBV2 to TRBJ1-4; 12 bases are shared with TRBD1. CDR3 length: 16 amino acids. Losses at the gene ends were 9 bases for V and 2 bases for J; bases not matched to a gene: 7. CDR1 and CDR2 (germline): SNHLY, FYNNEI. CDR3 sequence reads: CASTGQGAPTNEKLFF. The CDR3 nucleotides are TGTGCCAGTACGGGACAGGGGGCGCCTACTAATGAAAAACTGTTTTTT. Full variable domain (missing parts from reference TRBV2 and TRBJ1-4): EPEVTQTPSHQVTQMGQEVILRCVPISNHLYFYWYRQILGQKVEFLVSFYNNEISEKSEIFDDQFSVERPDGSNFTLKIRSTKLEDSAMYFCASTGQGAPTNEKLFFGSGTQLSVL.

CDR3 bases: TGTGCCAGTAGTACTAGCGGGGGCCGCTACAATGAGCAGTTCTTC. It specifies CASSTSGGRYNEQFF. The chain joins TRBV19 to TRBJ2-1; TRBD2 agrees at 10 bases. This CDR3 is 15 amino acids long. J gave up 3 bases and V 4 bases, and 3 bases lay outside the gene matches. The V gene's germline CDR1 is LNHDA and CDR2 SQIVND (reference sequence).

This chain links TRBV19 with TRBJ1-2; no clear D gene. CDR3 length: 16 amino acids. The germline V and J ends were trimmed by 6 bases and 3 bases, with 20 bases remaining between them. The germline V gene has CDR1 LNHDA and CDR2 SQIVND (reference sequence). The DNA of the CDR3 is TGTGCCAGTAGCCCTGGCCGGGAGAGGGCTTACTATGGCTACACCTTC. This sequence encodes CASSPGRERAYYGYTF.

The chain recombines TRBV28 with TRBJ1-2, with TRBD1 matching 12 bases. The CDR3 covers 13 residues. The V gene end was trimmed by 11 bases and the J gene end by 3 bases; junction bases not matched to a gene: 4. The germline gives CDR1 MDHEN, CDR2 SYDVKM. DNA of the CDR3: TGTGCCGGGACAGGGGGCCCCTACTATGGCTACACCTTC. Translated: CAGTGGPYYGYTF.